This is a list of T cell receptor beta chains from one sample in a study of blood T cells in healthy people across ages. TCRdb re-derived calls from the 5' RACE reads in MiXCR, one entry per CDR3 protein. Counted here are 550,000 to 750,000 distinct CDR3 sequences, about 21% occurring once; the ten biggest clones make up approximately 3.6%. The sequenced material came from blood. All receptors come from a man aged 65-85 years in good health. CDR3s include the opening cysteine and the closing phenylalanine or tryptophan. The D gene is left open where the match is weak. The size entry is marked missing in some rows and otherwise reads once, few, many or a size class.

TRBJ2-7 | TRBV6-1 | few | . | CASSSRDRSYEQYF | TGTGCCAGCAGTAGCCGGGACCGTTCCTACGAGCAGTACTTC
TRBJ2-1 | TRBV12-5 | . | TRBD1 | CASGFGQGSYNEQFF | TGTGCTAGTGGATTCGGACAGGGTTCCTACAATGAGCAGTTCTTC
TRBJ2-2 | TRBV19 | . | . | CASSPFGAQTGELFF | TGTGCCAGTAGTCCCTTTGGGGCGCAAACCGGGGAGCTGTTTTTT
TRBJ2-7 | TRBV28 | few | TRBD1 | CASSSRGQGAPWSYEQYF | TGTGCCAGCAGTTCCCGCGGACAGGGGGCCCCCTGGTCCTACGAGCAGTACTTC
TRBJ1-1 | TRBV3-1 | . | TRBD1 | CASSQGGTARAFF | TGTGCCAGCAGCCAGGGGGGGACAGCGCGAGCTTTCTTT
TRBJ2-4 | TRBV12-3/TRBV12-4 | . | . | CASSLVPVKNIQYF | TGTGCCAGCAGTTTAGTCCCAGTCAAAAACATTCAGTACTTC
TRBJ2-1 | TRBV18 | few | . | CASSVDSPDEQFF | TGTGCCAGCTCAGTGGACTCCCCCGATGAGCAGTTCTTC
TRBJ2-7 | TRBV20-1 | . | . | CSATPGQLSYEQYF | TGCAGTGCTACACCGGGACAACTCTCCTACGAGCAGTACTTC
TRBJ2-7 | TRBV7-2 | . | TRBD2 | CASTMLAGRSSYEQHF | TGTGCCAGCACCATGTTAGCGGGTAGGAGCTCCTACGAGCAGCACTTC
TRBJ2-7 | TRBV12-3/TRBV12-4 | many | TRBD1 | CASSRDSPYEQYF | TGTGCCAGCAGTAGGGACAGCCCCTACGAGCAGTACTTC
TRBJ1-5 | TRBV15 | few | . | CATSRDPSSNQPQHF | TGTGCCACCAGCAGAGATCCGAGTAGCAATCAGCCCCAGCATTTT
TRBJ1-1 | TRBV28 | few | TRBD1 | CASSAGGANTEAFF | TGTGCCAGCAGTGCAGGGGGCGCGAACACTGAAGCTTTCTTT
TRBJ2-3 | TRBV7-2 | few | . | CASSLYAAPTDTQYF | TGTGCCAGCAGCCTATACGCAGCCCCCACAGATACGCAGTATTTT
TRBJ1-1 | TRBV3-1 | . | . | CASRAAGTEAFF | TGTGCCAGCAGAGCAGCGGGGACTGAAGCTTTCTTT
TRBJ2-6 | TRBV12-3/TRBV12-4 | . | . | CASTPRDNSGANVLTF | TGTGCCAGCACCCCACGGGACAACTCTGGGGCCAACGTCCTGACTTTC
TRBJ2-5 | TRBV28 | few | TRBD2 | CASSSPSGRRETQYF | TGTGCCAGCAGTTCTCCTAGCGGGAGGCGAGAGACCCAGTACTTC
TRBJ2-5 | TRBV11-1 | . | TRBD1 | CASSLPRDRDVSKETQYF | TGTGCCAGCAGCTTGCCCCGGGACAGGGACGTCAGCAAGGAGACCCAGTACTTC
TRBJ1-5 | TRBV29-1 | few | . | CSTRDGNQPQHF | TGCAGCACCAGGGATGGCAATCAGCCCCAGCATTTT
TRBJ2-5 | TRBV15 | many | TRBD2 | CATSRGRLAGDTETQYF | TGTGCCACCAGCAGAGGCAGACTAGCGGGCGATACGGAGACCCAGTACTTC
TRBJ2-7 | TRBV28 | . | . | CASTGQGSSNEQYF | TGTGCCAGCACTGGGCAGGGCAGCTCGAACGAGCAGTACTTC
TRBJ2-1 | TRBV12-3/TRBV12-4 | . | TRBD2 | CASSSALGLAGGGNEQFF | TGTGCCAGCAGTTCCGCCCTAGGGCTAGCGGGAGGGGGCAATGAGCAGTTCTTC
TRBJ1-4 | TRBV20-1 | few | . | CSARDKQGSSEKLFF | TGCAGTGCTAGAGATAAGCAGGGGAGTTCTGAAAAACTGTTTTTT
TRBJ2-3 | TRBV10-3 | . | . | CAISPGNTDTQYF | TGTGCCATCAGTCCAGGGAACACAGATACGCAGTATTTT
TRBJ2-6 | TRBV12-3/TRBV12-4 | many | . | CASSESGANVLTF | TGTGCCAGCAGTGAATCTGGGGCCAACGTCCTGACTTTC
TRBJ1-1 | TRBV25-1 | few | . | CASSEGAWMNTEAFF | TGTGCCAGCAGTGAAGGGGCTTGGATGAACACTGAAGCTTTCTTT
TRBJ2-2 | TRBV25-1 | few | . | CASIQPPGQGAGELFF | TGTGCCAGCATACAACCGCCGGGACAAGGTGCCGGGGAGCTGTTTTTT
TRBJ1-2 | TRBV12-3/TRBV12-4 | . | TRBD1 | CASSLGGQGAKGYTF | TGTGCCAGCAGTTTAGGGGGACAGGGGGCGAAAGGCTACACCTTC
TRBJ1-2 | TRBV28 | few | TRBD1 | CASSLVFRGLNYGYTF | TGTGCCAGCAGTTTGGTATTCAGGGGGCTTAACTATGGCTACACCTTC
TRBJ2-7 | TRBV21-1 | few | . | CASRGQGRNERYF | TGTGCCAGCAGAGGGCAGGGACGAAACGAGCGGTACTTC
TRBJ1-4 | TRBV5-1 | . | . | CASRGRTNEKLFF | TGCGCCAGCAGGGGACGGACTAATGAAAAACTGTTTTTT
TRBJ1-1 | TRBV18 | . | . | CASSPRPQGNTEAFF | TGTGCCAGCTCACCGAGGCCCCAGGGGAACACTGAAGCTTTCTTT
TRBJ2-1 | TRBV3-1 | . | TRBD1 | CASSFRQGNNEQFF | TGTGCCAGCAGCTTCCGACAGGGGAACAATGAGCAGTTCTTC
TRBJ1-1 | TRBV6-1 | . | . | CASSDPLRGRTEAFF | TGTGCCAGCAGTGATCCCTTGCGGGGCCGCACTGAAGCTTTCTTT
TRBJ2-5 | TRBV12-3/TRBV12-4 | many | . | CASSRGLETQYF | TGTGCCAGCAGCCGGGGTTTAGAGACCCAGTACTTC
TRBJ2-6 | TRBV7-9 | . | . | CASSIVLPGANVLTF | TGTGCCAGCAGCATCGTCTTACCTGGGGCCAACGTCCTGACTTTC
TRBJ2-1 | TRBV7-7 | few | TRBD2 | CASSSGLAGVDEQFF | TGTGCTAGCAGCTCGGGACTAGCGGGAGTGGATGAGCAGTTCTTC
TRBJ2-3 | TRBV6-6 | . | . | CASSLAASPPDTQYF | TGTGCCAGCAGTTTAGCCGCCTCCCCCCCAGATACGCAGTATTTT
TRBJ2-5 | TRBV18 | few | TRBD2 | CASSPQTSGSRETQYF | TGTGCCAGCTCACCACAGACTAGCGGGAGTAGGGAGACCCAGTACTTC
TRBJ2-7 | TRBV6-2/TRBV6-3 | . | . | CASQNSLSYEQYF | TGTGCCAGCCAAAACTCCCTGTCCTACGAGCAGTACTTC
TRBJ2-7 | TRBV10-3 | few | . | CAISDRELSEQYF | TGTGCCATCAGTGACAGGGAATTATCCGAGCAGTACTTC
TRBJ2-1 | TRBV20-1 | . | . | CSAGGGLSSCNEQFF | TGCAGTGCTGGAGGGGGGCTGAGCTCCTGCAATGAGCAGTTCTTC
TRBJ2-5 | TRBV2 | few | . | CASSEGQFQETQYF | TGTGCCAGCAGTGAAGGGCAGTTTCAAGAGACCCAGTACTTC
TRBJ2-7 | TRBV20-1 | . | . | CSVATNPYEQYF | TGCAGTGTGGCAACGAACCCCTACGAGCAGTACTTC
TRBJ2-1 | TRBV14 | many | TRBD2 | CASSPWGGSVNEQFF | TGTGCCAGCAGCCCATGGGGCGGGAGCGTTAATGAGCAGTTCTTC
TRBJ2-1 | TRBV7-2 | few | . | CASSISRGEQFF | TGTGCCAGCAGCATTAGCAGGGGTGAGCAGTTCTTC
TRBJ1-4 | TRBV20-1 | . | . | CSAGYNEKLFF | TGCAGTGCTGGTTATAATGAAAAACTGTTTTTT
TRBJ2-7 | TRBV18 | . | . | CASQSGSNYEQYF | TGTGCCAGCCAAAGCGGATCCAACTACGAGCAGTACTTC
TRBJ2-7 | TRBV25-1 | few | . | CASSEGRAYEQYF | TGTGCCAGCAGTGAGGGCAGGGCCTACGAGCAGTACTTC
TRBJ2-1 | TRBV27 | few | TRBD2 | CASSLLSGNEQFF | TGTGCCAGCAGTTTACTTAGCGGGAATGAGCAGTTCTTC
TRBJ2-2 | TRBV7-2 | few | . | CASSPQAGRNTGELFF | TGTGCCAGCAGTCCCCAGGCGGGCAGGAACACCGGGGAGCTGTTTTTT
TRBJ2-7 | TRBV5-1 | few | TRBD2 | CASSFDSGTSYEQYF | TGCGCCAGCAGCTTTGATAGCGGGACTTCCTACGAGCAGTACTTC
TRBJ2-7 | TRBV15 | few | TRBD1 | CATSSDRGRLEQYF | TGTGCCACCAGCTCTGACAGGGGACGGCTCGAGCAGTACTTC
TRBJ2-1 | TRBV20-1 | once | . | CSATMNEQFF | TGCAGTGCTACTATGAATGAGCAGTTCTTC
TRBJ2-7 | TRBV20-1 | . | . | CSARSGFFYEQYF | TGCAGTGCTAGAAGCGGATTCTTCTACGAGCAGTACTTC